This T cell receptor (beta chain) was retrieved from a study of control samples from healthy donors and cancer patients. Generated by immunoSEQ multiplex PCR, the TCRdb table keeps only in-frame clones and is missing some. The table lists more than 85,000 clones, roughly 90% of them singletons. The trim removed 2 bases at V and 2 bases at J, leaving 3 bases unmatched. CDR3 length equals 14 residues. Per the germline V gene, CDR1 is SGHKS and CDR2 is YYEKEE (reference sequence). J is TRBJ2-5 and V is TRBV5-5; 7 nucleotides align to TRBD1. This clonotype was obtained from a woman aged 45-59 years in good health. Sample: blood. The CDR3 protein is CASSFTGVQETQYF. The CDR3 DNA is TGTGCCAGCAGCTTTACAGGGGTTCAAGAGACCCAGTACTTC.